The clone carrying this T cell receptor beta chain was observed at least ten times. The target antigen is unknown. V lost 1 base to trimming and J lost 4 bases; unmatched junction nucleotides: 9. The CDR3 sequence is 17 residues long. Germline CDR1 and CDR2: LGHNT and FRNRAP. The data derive from a study of T cells in Graves' hyperthyroidism and ophthalmopathy. Overall study results and limits: Most thyroid clonotypes expanded above 0.001 appeared in blood too.

Exclusions: uncontrolled infection, other autoimmune disease, pregnancy, lactation. PBMCs were sourced from over 8.5 ml fresh peripheral blood. Researchers amplified the TCR beta CDR3 regions from RNA transcripts. HTBI primers were used for first-round RT-PCR of the TCR CDR3. TCRdb redid the calling of the multiplex PCR reads with MiXCR, one entry per CDR3 protein. The sample records about 350,000 distinct CDR3 sequences, roughly 19% being singletons. Sequences were obtained from blood. The J gene is TRBJ2-5, the V gene TRBV12-5; 10 positions agree with TRBD1. This receptor was identified in a woman in her late teens or twenties with Graves' hyperthyroidism. The CDR3 spells CASGLGRDRGWRETQYF. CDR3 nucleotide sequence: TGTGCTAGTGGTTTGGGCCGGGACAGGGGATGGAGAGAGACCCAGTACTTC.